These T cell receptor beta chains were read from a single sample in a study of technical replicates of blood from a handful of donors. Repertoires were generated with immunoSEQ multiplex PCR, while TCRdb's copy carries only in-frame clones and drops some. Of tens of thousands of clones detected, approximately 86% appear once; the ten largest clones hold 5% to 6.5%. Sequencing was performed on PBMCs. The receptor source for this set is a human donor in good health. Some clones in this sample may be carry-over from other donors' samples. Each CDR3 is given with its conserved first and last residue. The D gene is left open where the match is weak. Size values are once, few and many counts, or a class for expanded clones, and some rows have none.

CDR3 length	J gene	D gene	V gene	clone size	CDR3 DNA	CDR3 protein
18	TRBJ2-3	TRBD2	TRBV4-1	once	TGCGCCAGCAGCCAAGTTCCCCCTAGTGGGGGGAGGGCAGATACGCAGTATTTT	CASSQVPPSGGRADTQYF
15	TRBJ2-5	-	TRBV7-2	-	TGTGCCAGCAGCTTAGAATCAGGACAAAGCAAGACCCAGTACTTC	CASSLESGQSKTQYF
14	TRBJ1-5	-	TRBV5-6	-	TGTGCCAGCAGCTTGGGCGGTAGCAATCAGCCCCAGCATTTT	CASSLGGSNQPQHF
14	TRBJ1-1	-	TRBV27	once	TGTGCCAGCAGTCCAACCCAGGAGAACACTGAAGCTTTCTTT	CASSPTQENTEAFF
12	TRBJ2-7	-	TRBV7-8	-	TGTGCCAGCAGCTTAGCGTCCACAGGGACATACTTC	CASSLASTGTYF
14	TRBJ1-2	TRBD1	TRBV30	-	TGTGCCTGGACCGAACACCAGGGGGGATATGGCTACACCTTC	CAWTEHQGGYGYTF
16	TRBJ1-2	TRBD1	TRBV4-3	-	TGCGCCAGCAGCCAAAGGGGACAGGCTTTTAACTATGGCTACACCTTC	CASSQRGQAFNYGYTF
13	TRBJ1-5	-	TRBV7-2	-	TGTGCCAGCAGCTTAGCACAAAATCAGCCCCAGCATTTT	CASSLAQNQPQHF
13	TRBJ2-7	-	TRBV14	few	TGTGCCAGCAGCCAAGTTATATCCTACGAGCAGTACTTC	CASSQVISYEQYF
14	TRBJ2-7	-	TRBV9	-	TGTGCCAGCACCAGGGACTTGGGCACCTACGAGCAGTACTTC	CASTRDLGTYEQYF
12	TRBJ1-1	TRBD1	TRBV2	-	TGTGCCAGCTCACAGGGGCCCTCTCAAGCTTTCTTT	CASSQGPSQAFF
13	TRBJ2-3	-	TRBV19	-	TGTGCCAGTAGTATAGGCTACACAGATACGCAGTATTTT	CASSIGYTDTQYF
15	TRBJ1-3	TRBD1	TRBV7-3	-	TGTGCCAGCAGCCCCGACAGGGGCTCGGGCAACACCATATATTTT	CASSPDRGSGNTIYF
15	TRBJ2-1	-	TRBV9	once	TGTGCCAGCAGCGTAGGGTCAAGGGGCGGGGATGAGCAGTTCTTC	CASSVGSRGGDEQFF
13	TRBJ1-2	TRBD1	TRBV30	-	TGTGCCTCCATCGGACAGGGAGTCTATGGCTACACCTTC	CASIGQGVYGYTF
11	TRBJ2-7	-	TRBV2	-	TGTGCCAGCAGTGTAGAGTACGAGCAGTACTTC	CASSVEYEQYF
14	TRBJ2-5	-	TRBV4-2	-	TGTGCCAGCAGCCACCTAAGGGGCCAAGAGACCCAGTACTTC	CASSHLRGQETQYF
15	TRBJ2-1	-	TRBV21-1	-	TGTGCCAGCAGCAAATGGGACAGGGATTGGCGTGAGCAGTTCTTC	CASSKWDRDWREQFF
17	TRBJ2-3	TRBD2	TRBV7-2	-	TGTGCCAGCAGCCCCGGGACTAGCGGGAGGGGGGCAGATACGCAGTATTTT	CASSPGTSGRGADTQYF
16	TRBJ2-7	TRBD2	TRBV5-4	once	TGTGCCAGCAGCCGTTGGACTAGCGGGTCTGGGGACGAGCAGTACTTC	CASSRWTSGSGDEQYF
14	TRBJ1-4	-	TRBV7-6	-	TGTGCCAGCAGCCTGGGTCGAGGGAATGAAAAACTGTTTTTT	CASSLGRGNEKLFF
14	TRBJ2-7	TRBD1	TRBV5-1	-	TGCGCCAGCAGTCTGGACAGGGATTTATACGAGCAGTACTTC	CASSLDRDLYEQYF
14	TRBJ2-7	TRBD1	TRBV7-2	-	TGTGCCAGCAGCTTGCGGACAGGGGGCCAAGAGCAGTACTTC	CASSLRTGGQEQYF
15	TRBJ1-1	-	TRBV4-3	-	TGCGCCAGCAGCCAAGGCTTCACAACAAACACTGAAGCTTTCTTT	CASSQGFTTNTEAFF
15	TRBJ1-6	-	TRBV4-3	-	TGCGCCAGCAGCCCTGGGACACACTATAATTCACCCCTCCACTTT	CASSPGTHYNSPLHF
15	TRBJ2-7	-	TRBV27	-	TGTGCCAGCAGTTTTTCGGCGGGGGCTCAGAACGAGCAGTACTTC	CASSFSAGAQNEQYF
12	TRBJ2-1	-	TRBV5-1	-	TGCGCCAGCAGCCTCTACGACAATGAGCAGTTCTTC	CASSLYDNEQFF
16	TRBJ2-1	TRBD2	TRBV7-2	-	TGTGCCAGCAGCTTCCAAGCGGGGGGCGGGGTGAATGAGCAGTTCTTC	CASSFQAGGGVNEQFF
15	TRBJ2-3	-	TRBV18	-	TGTGCCAGCTCACCAGGGACCCAGGGGGGAGATACGCAGTATTTT	CASSPGTQGGDTQYF
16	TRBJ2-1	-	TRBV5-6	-	TGTGCCAGCAGCTCCTACAACTACCTCCTTGATGATGAGCAGTTCTTC	CASSSYNYLLDDEQFF
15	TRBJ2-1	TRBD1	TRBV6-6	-	TGTGCCAGCCAAGCTCTGGACAGGGGTGGAAATGAGCAGTTCTTC	CASQALDRGGNEQFF
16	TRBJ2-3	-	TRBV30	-	TGTGCCTGGAGCGCCGGTACTTCTATAATCACAGATACGCAGTATTTT	CAWSAGTSIITDTQYF
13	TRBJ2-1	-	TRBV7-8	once	TGTGCCAGCAGCTGGAACAGGGAAGGCGAGCAGTTCTTC	CASSWNREGEQFF
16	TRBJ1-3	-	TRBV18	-	TGTGCCAGCTCACCACCGGGGTCAGGGGAGAGAAACACCATATATTTT	CASSPPGSGERNTIYF
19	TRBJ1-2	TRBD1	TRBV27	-	TGTGCCAGCGGATTTTCGGCTAGGGGGCCAGATAGGGGTAACTATGGCTACACCTTC	CASGFSARGPDRGNYGYTF
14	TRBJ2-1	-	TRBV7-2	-	TGTGCCAGCAGCTCGGGGAGGGGGTCCAATGAGCAGTTCTTC	CASSSGRGSNEQFF
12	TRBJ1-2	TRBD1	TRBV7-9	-	TGTGCCAGCAGCCCGGGGACAGATGGCTACACCTTC	CASSPGTDGYTF
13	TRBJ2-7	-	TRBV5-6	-	TGTGCCAGCAGCTTCGCCTCCTACTACGAGCAGTACTTC	CASSFASYYEQYF
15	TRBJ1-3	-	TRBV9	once	TGTGCCAGCAGCGGTGACATATTCTCTGGAAACACCATATATTTT	CASSGDIFSGNTIYF
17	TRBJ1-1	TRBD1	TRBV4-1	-	TGCGCCAGCAGCCGGGGACAGGGGGCTCGTTTTAACACTGAAGCTTTCTTT	CASSRGQGARFNTEAFF
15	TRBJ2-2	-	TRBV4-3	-	TGCGCCAGCAGCCGAGACCCGGACAGCACCGGGGAGCTGTTTTTT	CASSRDPDSTGELFF
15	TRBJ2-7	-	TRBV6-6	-	TGTGCCAGCAGCTCGACTCAGGGGTCCTCCTACGAGCAGTACTTC	CASSSTQGSSYEQYF
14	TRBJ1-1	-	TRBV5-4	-	TGTGCCAGCAGCTTGGGGCGGGGTAACACTGAAGCTTTCTTT	CASSLGRGNTEAFF
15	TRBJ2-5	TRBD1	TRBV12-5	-	TGTGCTAGTGGTTCGGGGACAGGCAACCAAGAGACCCAGTACTTC	CASGSGTGNQETQYF
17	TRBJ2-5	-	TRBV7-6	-	TGTGCCAGCAGCCCGAAGTATAACAGGGCGATCCAAGAGACCCAGTACTTC	CASSPKYNRAIQETQYF
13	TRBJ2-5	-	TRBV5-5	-	TGTGCCAGCAGCTTGGGGCGGAAAGAGACCCAGTACTTC	CASSLGRKETQYF